Listed here are 32 T cell receptor beta chains from one sample, sequenced in a study of regulatory T cells in long-lasting Graves disease. Time point described: newly diagnosed GD, antithyroid drugs for less than 3 months. PBMCs were the source of the RNA used for TCR sequencing. To make TCR beta libraries, researchers used iRepertoire HTBI primers and Arm-PCR of CDR3 regions. TCRdb itself ran the multiplex PCR reads through MiXCR, one entry per CDR3 protein. This sample has approximately 390,000 distinct CDR3 sequences; roughly 16% occur once, and the top ten carry around 20%. The same data also contributed to another study, on T cells in Graves' hyperthyroidism and ophthalmopathy.

The sample was peripheral blood mononuclear cells (PBMCs), taken at new diagnosis, from a patient treated with antithyroid drugs. These receptors were obtained from a woman younger than 30 with Graves disease.

This clonotype was picked up many times. The gene calls are TRBV5-1 and TRBJ2-1, with 10 bases aligning to TRBD1. V shed 5 bases and J 7 bases; nucleotides not matched to a gene: 9. Germline V gene data show CDR1 as SGHRS and CDR2 as YFSETQ. The CDR3 spans 15 residues. The CDR3 DNA reads as TGCGCCAGCAGTCTGACAGGGGGCGATCGTAATGAGCAGTTCTTC. Residues: CASSLTGGDRNEQFF. Together with reference TRBV5-1 and TRBJ2-1, the CDR3 gives the full variable domain: KAGVTQTPRYLIKTRGQQVTLSCSPISGHRSVSWYQQTPGQGLQFLFEYFSETQRNKGNFPGRFSGRQFSNSRSEMNVSTLELGDSALYLCASSLTGGDRNEQFFGPGTRLTVL.

This sequence joins TRBV5-1 and TRBJ1-6; 7 bases align to TRBD1. The junction had 12 bases not matched to a gene; V was cut back by 0 bases and J by 9 bases. The CDR3 is 17 amino acids. Germline CDR1 and CDR2: SGHRS and YFSETQ. The DNA of the CDR3 is TGCGCCAGCAGCTTGGAATTTCGGGGCAGGGGGAGTTCACCCCTCCACTTT. Protein: CASSLEFRGRGSSPLHF.

This chain joins TRBV27 and TRBJ1-1; a weak D match, TRBD1 (5 bases). Trimming pared 4 bases from V and 11 bases from J, leaving 17 bases between. CDR3 length: 13 residues. Per the germline V gene, CDR1 is MNHEY and CDR2 is SMNVEV (reference sequence). The CDR3 sequence is CASSSRGRTVAFF. Written as DNA, the CDR3 is TGTGCCAGCAGTTCGCGGGGACGGACTGTGGCTTTCTTT.

This clonotype was observed a few times. The J gene is TRBJ2-2, the V gene TRBV15; D gene ambiguous. This CDR3 is 15 amino acids long. Trimming shortened V by 6 bases and J by 1 base, and 12 bases separated the two germline ends. CDR1 and CDR2 from the germline V gene are LNHNV and YYDKDF (reference sequence). The CDR3 DNA reads TGTGCCACCAGGCAGGCCCAGAAGAACACCGGGGAGCTGTTTTTT. Its protein is CATRQAQKNTGELFF.

In this sample, this clonotype turned up many times. V is TRBV10-1 and J is TRBJ2-2, with D possibly TRBD2 on 5 matching bases. The ends were cut back, 8 bases at V and 4 bases at J, with 14 bases in the middle. Germline V lookup: CDR1 WNHNN, CDR2 SYGVQD (reference sequence). The CDR3 is 14 amino acids. CDR3 loop: CASSGGSGTGELFF. The CDR3 DNA is TGCGCCAGCTCAGGCGGGTCTGGCACCGGGGAGCTGTTTTTT.

This clonotype was recorded at least ten times. The chain links TRBV6-4 to TRBJ2-3; maybe TRBD2 (6 bases). CDR1 and CDR2 from the germline V gene are MRHNA and SNTAGT. Trimming left V 3 bases short and J 0 bases short, with 7 bases between. This CDR3 is 14 amino acids long. The CDR3 region has the DNA TGTGCCAGCAGTGAGGGGACTAGCACAGATACGCAGTATTTT. This translates into CASSEGTSTDTQYF.

This clonotype was observed a handful of times. V and J are TRBV28 and TRBJ1-6; TRBD1 aligns across 10 bases. Trimming took 6 bases from V and 9 from J; bases not matched to a gene: 8. The CDR3 sequence is 15 residues long. The germline gives CDR1 MDHEN, CDR2 SYDVKM. The CDR3 sequence is CASSLPTGGSSPLHF. The CDR3 DNA sequence: TGTGCCAGCAGCCTGCCGACAGGGGGCAGTTCACCCCTCCACTTT. Variable domain in full (rest from reference TRBV28 and TRBJ1-6): DVKVTQSSRYLVKRTGEKVFLECVQDMDHENMFWYRQDPGLGLRLIYFSYDVKMKEKGDIPEGYSVSREKKERFSLILESASTNQTSMYLCASSLPTGGSSPLHFGNGTRLTVT.

The chain has TRBV11-2 and TRBJ2-7; the D is unclear. Trimming left V 0 bases short and J 2 bases short, with 5 bases between. Per germline, CDR1 SGHAT and CDR2 FQNNGV. CDR3 length: 13 amino acids. CDR3 region: CASSLEPPYEQYF. In nucleotides, the CDR3 is TGTGCCAGCAGCTTAGAACCCCCCTACGAGCAGTACTTC.

Comments on this clonotype: The junction does not match germline at one end; this may be a read error. The rearrangement links TRBV20-1 to TRBJ1-6, with 7 positions matching TRBD1. Germline loops: CDR1 DFQATT, CDR2 SNEGSKA (reference sequence). This CDR3 comprises 17 residues. The CDR3 reads CSARGQRGFGYNSPLHF. CDR3 nucleotide sequence: TGCAGCGCTAGGGGGCAGCGAGGGTTCGGATATAATTCACCCCTCCACTTT.

There are many counts of this clonotype. The chain uses TRBV6-1 and TRBJ2-7; 7 nucleotides match TRBD2. V lost 6 bases, J lost 2 bases, and 7 bases stayed unmatched. The CDR3 is made up of 14 amino acids. Germline values: CDR1 MNHNS, CDR2 SASEGT. This CDR3 reads CASSKSREAYEQYF. CDR3 DNA sequence: TGTGCCAGCAGCAAATCACGGGAGGCCTACGAGCAGTACTTC.

In its sample, this clonotype was seen many times. The chain joins TRBV2 to TRBJ1-1; D remains ambiguous. The V gene lost 6 bases and the J gene lost 9 bases, with 20 bases spanning the gap. The CDR3 runs to 14 residues. CDR1 SNHLY and CDR2 FYNNEI come from the germline V gene. CDR3 nucleotide sequence: TGTGCCAGCAGCACTCGGGAGACGTGGATGAAAGCTTTCTTT. Translated, it gives CASSTRETWMKAFF.

Many counts were recorded for this clonotype. The rearrangement joins TRBV6-5 to TRBJ1-1; D remains unclear. Trimming shortened V by 0 bases and J by 8 bases, and 13 bases separated the two germline ends. This CDR3 comprises 14 residues. The V gene's germline CDR1 is MNHEY and CDR2 SVGAGI. Here the CDR3 DNA reads TGTGCCAGCAGTTACTCACTCGGCGCGGGGGAAGCTTTCTTT. This sequence encodes CASSYSLGAGEAFF.

In this sample, this clonotype turned up many times. This chain links TRBV20-1 with TRBJ2-1; 8 positions match TRBD2. V shed 0 bases, J shed 8 bases, and the junction held 12 bases outside the gene matches. The CDR3 consists of 16 residues. Germline lookup yields CDR1 DFQATT and CDR2 SNEGSKA (reference sequence). The CDR3 protein is CSARDSGSAGGYEQFF. The CDR3 nucleotides are TGCAGTGCTAGAGATAGCGGGTCTGCGGGAGGCTATGAGCAGTTCTTC.

This clonotype appeared many times. The J gene is TRBJ1-2, the V gene TRBV3-1, with unresolved D. The CDR3 extends over 14 amino acids. Germline V gene lookup returns CDR1 LGHDT and CDR2 YNNKEL (reference sequence). Trimming took 0 bases from V and 5 from J, leaving 10 bases between them. The CDR3 protein is CASSQDPSQYGYTF. CDR3 sequence (DNA): TGTGCCAGCAGCCAAGATCCGTCCCAATATGGCTACACCTTC.

This clonotype has at least ten counts. The chain is built from TRBV28 and TRBJ1-5, with D possibly TRBD1 on 6 matching bases. The length of the CDR3 is 14 residues. Germline lookup yields CDR1 MDHEN and CDR2 SYDVKM. Trimming took 6 bases from V and 2 from J, leaving 11 bases between them. DNA for the CDR3: TGTGCCAGCAGAACGGGGGGCGGCAATCAGCCCCAGCATTTT. Translating gives CASRTGGGNQPQHF.

The rearrangement links TRBV6-1 to TRBJ1-5, with TRBD1 matching 9 bases. Per germline, CDR1 MNHNS and CDR2 SASEGT. The CDR3 has 15 amino acids. The ends lost 4 bases at V and 7 bases at J; junction bases unmatched: 8. The CDR3: CASSVRGQGGQPQHF. DNA for the CDR3: TGTGCCAGCAGTGTACGGGGACAGGGAGGCCAGCCCCAGCATTTT.

This clonotype showed up many times. This chain uses TRBV5-1 with TRBJ1-2; D call uncertain. V was pared by 0 bases and J by 2 bases, with 8 bases between. Germline lookup yields CDR1 SGHRS and CDR2 YFSETQ. There are 14 residues in the CDR3. CDR3 loop: CASSLETVNYGYTF. CDR3 nucleotides: TGCGCCAGCAGCTTGGAAACGGTGAACTATGGCTACACCTTC.

This clonotype was seen only a few times. This sequence joins TRBV5-1 and TRBJ2-7; D is possibly TRBD2 (5 bases). Germline V CDR1 and CDR2: SGHRS, YFSETQ. Between the trimmed V and J ends, which lost 4 bases and 5 bases, there was a span of 19 bases. This CDR3 is built from 15 residues. Here the CDR3 reads CASSRGSQRSNEQYF. CDR3 in DNA: TGCGCCAGCAGCCGAGGGTCCCAACGGTCCAACGAGCAGTACTTC.

The chain links TRBV9 to TRBJ1-2; D possibly corresponds to TRBD1 (5 bases). V dropped 4 bases and J dropped 6 bases, with 16 bases sitting between them. The CDR3 sequence is 14 residues long. CDR1 SGDLS and CDR2 YYNGEE come from the germline V gene. CDR3 nucleotide sequence: TGTGCCAGCAGCCCCCACGTTGGGGGAGATGGCTACACCTTC. Translating it yields CASSPHVGGDGYTF.

This clonotype occurred a few times. The chain is built from TRBV6-1 and TRBJ2-7, with unresolved D. Germline V lookup: CDR1 MNHNS, CDR2 SASEGT. Trimming cost V 0 bases and J 5 bases, with 5 bases left between them. CDR3 length: 12 amino acids. CDR3 DNA: TGTGCCAGCAGTGAAGCGGGTGACGAGCAGTACTTC. This codes for CASSEAGDEQYF.

This clonotype appeared many times. This rearrangement joins TRBV25-1 to TRBJ2-1; 8 bases align to TRBD2. The trim removed 3 bases at V and 6 bases at J, leaving 10 bases unmatched. The CDR3 covers 16 residues. Germline V gives CDR1 MGHDK, CDR2 SYGVNS. The CDR3 DNA reads TGTGCCAGCAGTGAGGCGAAAGCGGGAGAAGGCAATGAGCAGTTCTTC. This gives the protein CASSEAKAGEGNEQFF.

The chain couples TRBV24-1 to TRBJ2-3; a weak D match, TRBD2 (5 bases). The CDR3 totals 14 residues. Germline CDR1 and CDR2: KGHDR and SFDVKD. The V end was cut by 5 bases, the J end by 2 bases, with 10 bases between. CDR3 amino acids: CATSGRGVTDTQYF. The CDR3 DNA reads as TGTGCCACCAGTGGCCGGGGAGTCACAGATACGCAGTATTTT.

This clonotype was recorded many times. This chain links TRBV30 with TRBJ2-7; TRBD1 matches 10 bases. Germline V gene data show CDR1 as GTSNPN and CDR2 as SVGIG (reference sequence). The V and J ends lost 3 bases and 2 bases, in that order; junction bases with no gene match: 1. The CDR3 is 13 residues long. In nucleotides, the CDR3 is TGTGCCTGGAGCGACAGGGGGCCCTACGAGCAGTACTTC. This translates into CAWSDRGPYEQYF.

This clonotype showed up just a few times. This chain uses TRBV4-2 with TRBJ2-1, with 14 bases aligning to TRBD2. V shed 4 bases and J 9 bases; nucleotides not matched to a gene: 8. Germline lookup yields CDR1 LGHNA and CDR2 YNFKEQ. The CDR3 is made up of 16 amino acids. DNA for the CDR3: TGTGCCAGCAGCCCTCAGACTAGCGGGGGGGCCAGTGAGCAGTTCTTC. It translates to CASSPQTSGGASEQFF.

This clonotype was seen more than once but under ten times. The rearrangement uses TRBV6-2 or TRBV6-3 and TRBJ1-4; 10 nucleotides match TRBD1. CDR3 length: 15 amino acids. Germline V gene sequence: CDR1 MNHEY, CDR2 SVGEGT. With V trimmed by 7 bases and J by 7 bases, 9 bases remained unmatched. CDR3 amino acids: CASKRIGTGVEKLFF. For the CDR3, the DNA is TGTGCCAGCAAACGGATCGGGACAGGGGTTGAAAAACTGTTTTTT.

This clonotype was observed many times. V is TRBV28 and J is TRBJ2-2, with TRBD2 as a possible D gene (5 bases). From germline, CDR1 is MDHEN and CDR2 SYDVKM. The V end lost 1 base, the J end lost 6 bases, and 18 bases lay between the germline ends. The CDR3 has 17 residues. CDR3 residues: CASSLSSAGVSPGELFF. The CDR3 DNA is TGTGCCAGCAGTTTATCCTCGGCCGGGGTCTCTCCCGGGGAGCTGTTTTTT.

This rearrangement joins TRBV2 to TRBJ1-6; D may be TRBD1 (6 bases). V gave up 0 bases and J gave up 8 bases, with 20 bases separating them. In germline, CDR1 is SNHLY, CDR2 FYNNEI. The CDR3 runs 18 residues. The CDR3, as DNA: TGTGCCAGCAGTGAAGCGGTAGGGGGAAAAACATGGTATTCACCCCTCCACTTT. Its protein is CASSEAVGGKTWYSPLHF.

This clonotype occurred a few times. This chain connects TRBV6-1 to TRBJ1-2, with 12 positions matching TRBD1. Germline V gene sequence: CDR1 MNHNS, CDR2 SASEGT. Trimming removed 6 bases from V and 8 bases from J; junction bases left unmatched: 10. The CDR3 contains 15 residues. The CDR3 DNA follows: TGTGCCAGCAGCCTAGGGACAGGGGGCGCAGAAGGCTACACCTTC. It encodes CASSLGTGGAEGYTF.

This clonotype was counted ten times or more. The gene calls are TRBV20-1 and TRBJ2-3, with a possible D match to TRBD1 (5 bases). CDR3 length equals 15 residues. Between the trimmed V and J ends, which lost 6 bases and 2 bases, there was a span of 18 bases. Germline V lookup: CDR1 DFQATT, CDR2 SNEGSKA (reference sequence). The DNA for the CDR3 is TGCAGTGCCGCCCAAGCCACAGGATTCACAGATACGCAGTATTTT. Its protein product is CSAAQATGFTDTQYF.

In this sample, this clonotype turned up many times. The V gene is TRBV2, the J gene TRBJ1-4; D is ambiguous. There are 13 residues in the CDR3. The germline V gene encodes CDR1 SNHLY and CDR2 FYNNEI. V was clipped by 7 bases and J by 4 bases, with 10 bases between them. CDR3 nucleotide sequence: TGTGCCAGCAAGACGGACGTTAATGAAAAACTGTTTTTT. Amino acids: CASKTDVNEKLFF.

A note on this clonotype: The junction departs from the called germline gene at one end, perhaps through a read error. The genes are TRBV25-1 and TRBJ1-2; D remains ambiguous. The CDR3 is 8 residues long. CDR1 is MGHDK, CDR2 SYGVNS, per germline. The CDR3 DNA follows: TGTGCCAGCATGGGGTGGGCCTTC. Translation: CASMGWAF.

This clonotype occurred a few times. The chain combines TRBV20-1 with TRBJ2-3; D may be TRBD1 or TRBD2 (5 bases each). CDR3 size: 14 residues. The V gene lost 3 bases and the J gene lost 4 bases, with 14 bases spanning the gap. The germline V gene has CDR1 DFQATT and CDR2 SNEGSKA (reference sequence). This CDR3 reads CSASYGAGADTQYF. CDR3 bases: TGCAGTGCTAGTTACGGGGCTGGGGCAGATACGCAGTATTTT.